A single sample is the source of the 8 T cell receptor beta chains below, sequenced in a study of patients and donors after allogeneic stem cell transplantation. A single record per CDR3 protein comes from TCRdb applying MiXCR to the RT-PCR reads. The table lists over 400,000 distinct CDR3 sequences, roughly 17% of them singletons. The sample was blood, either unsorted or a sorted T cell fraction (not recorded which). These TCRs come from a human donor who was either an allogeneic HSCT recipient or a stem cell or donor lymphocyte infusion donor (not recorded which). It is not recorded whose cells these are; they may come from a transplant donor.

The count of this clonotype is one. The chain combines TRBV18 with TRBJ1-1; D is unresolved. This CDR3 has 13 residues. Germline V gives CDR1 KGHSH, CDR2 LQKENI. Trimming removed 2 bases at V and 5 bases at J, with 9 bases between. Here the CDR3 DNA reads TGTGCCAGCTCACCAGAGAGAGGGACTGAAGCTTTCTTT. It specifies CASSPERGTEAFF.

This rearrangement joins TRBV19 to TRBJ2-1; the match to TRBD1 covers 9 bases. The CDR3 has 15 amino acids. Germline CDR1 and CDR2: LNHDA and SQIVND (reference sequence). Trimming cost V 8 bases and J 4 bases; bases outside gene matches: 9. CDR3 loop: CASLSGTGNYNEQFF. In nucleotides, the CDR3 is TGTGCCAGTCTCTCCGGGACAGGGAATTACAATGAGCAGTTCTTC.

This clonotype was recorded many times. This chain links TRBV18 with TRBJ2-5; D is undetermined. V lost 0 bases and J 3 bases, leaving 8 bases between the germline ends. CDR1 and CDR2 (germline): KGHSH, LQKENI. This CDR3 contains 14 residues. The CDR3 coding sequence is TGTGCCAGCTCACCACCGCACAGCAAAGAGACCCAGTACTTC. Its translation is CASSPPHSKETQYF.

This clonotype occurred a few times. The chain recombines TRBV5-1 with TRBJ1-6; D not certain. The length of the CDR3 is 14 residues. V was shortened by 1 base and J by 7 bases, with 9 bases between the two germline ends. Germline V gene lookup returns CDR1 SGHRS and CDR2 YFSETQ. The CDR3: CASSLFTANSPLHF. CDR3 DNA sequence: TGCGCCAGCAGCTTGTTTACGGCCAATTCACCCCTCCACTTT.

This clonotype appeared many times. The gene calls are TRBV24-1 and TRBJ2-2; TRBD2 is a possible D gene (7 bases). CDR1 KGHDR and CDR2 SFDVKD come from the germline V gene. The CDR3 runs to 19 residues. V was shortened by 4 bases and J by 3 bases, with 23 bases between the two germline ends. Here the CDR3 reads CATSDNYGGTPHDTGELFF. The CDR3 DNA reads as TGTGCCACCAGTGACAACTACGGGGGGACACCCCATGACACCGGGGAGCTGTTTTTT.

V is TRBV5-4 and J is TRBJ2-5; 13 bases agree with TRBD2. With V trimmed by 4 bases and J by 5 bases, 8 bases remained unmatched. The CDR3 contains 16 residues. Germline V CDR1 and CDR2: SGHNT, YYREEE (reference sequence). CDR3 residues: CASSEGTSGARETQYF. CDR3 in DNA: TGTGCCAGCAGCGAAGGGACTAGCGGGGCTCGGGAGACCCAGTACTTC.

This clonotype was observed many times. The chain is built from TRBV5-1 and TRBJ2-3; TRBD1 might be the D (6 bases). Germline CDR1 reads SGHRS; CDR2 reads YFSETQ. The CDR3 covers 15 residues. V lost 4 bases and J lost 0, with 12 bases in between. CDR3 sequence: CASSVTGPSTDTQYF. CDR3 sequence (DNA): TGCGCCAGCAGCGTGACAGGTCCTAGCACAGATACGCAGTATTTT.

CDR3 bases: TGTGCCTGGAATAGAGGGAGTCGGAATCAGCCCCAGCATTTT. Amino acids: CAWNRGSRNQPQHF. The chain employs TRBV30 and TRBJ1-5, with unresolved D. V was pared by 4 bases and J by 4 bases, with 14 bases between. This CDR3 is built from 14 residues. Germline V CDR1 and CDR2: GTSNPN, SVGIG (reference sequence).